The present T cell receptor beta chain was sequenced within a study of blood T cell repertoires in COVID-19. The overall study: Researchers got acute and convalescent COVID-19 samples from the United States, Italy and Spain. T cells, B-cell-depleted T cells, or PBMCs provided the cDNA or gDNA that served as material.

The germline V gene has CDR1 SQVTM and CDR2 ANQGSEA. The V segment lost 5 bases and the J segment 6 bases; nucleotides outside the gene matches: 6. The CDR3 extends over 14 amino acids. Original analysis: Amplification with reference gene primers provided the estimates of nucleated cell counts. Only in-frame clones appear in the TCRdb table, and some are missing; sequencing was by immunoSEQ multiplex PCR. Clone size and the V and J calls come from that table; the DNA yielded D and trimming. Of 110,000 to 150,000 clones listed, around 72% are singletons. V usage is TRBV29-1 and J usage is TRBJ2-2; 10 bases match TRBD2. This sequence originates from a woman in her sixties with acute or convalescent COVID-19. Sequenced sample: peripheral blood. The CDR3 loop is CSVLAGEGSGELFF. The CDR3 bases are TGCAGCGTTCTAGCGGGAGAGGGGTCCGGGGAGCTGTTTTTT.